This is a list of T cell receptor beta chains from one sample in a study of blood T cell repertoires in COVID-19. Clones were sequenced by immunoSEQ multiplex PCR, and TCRdb holds only the in-frame ones, with some missing. Of a few hundred thousand clones in the sample, roughly 89% were seen once. The specimen sequenced was PBMCs or T cells enriched from blood (not recorded which). Receptors originate from a woman aged 55-69 years who had recovered from COVID-19. CDR3s include the opening cysteine and the closing phenylalanine or tryptophan. Fields, in order: D gene, clone size, J gene, V gene, CDR3 DNA, CDR3 protein. A D gene is named only where the DNA matches it firmly. Clone size is shown for a subset of rows, as once, few, many or a class of expanded clone.

D: TRBD1
size: -
J: TRBJ1-2
V: TRBV27
DNA: TGTGCCAGCAGCCCCACAGGTTCGGGCTCAGGGGGTAGCTACACCTTC
CDR3: CASSPTGSGSGGSYTF

D: TRBD1
size: -
J: TRBJ1-6
V: TRBV9
DNA: TGTGCCAGCAGCGTAGCTACAGGACAGGACAATTCACCCCTCCACTTT
CDR3: CASSVATGQDNSPLHF

D: TRBD2
size: few
J: TRBJ2-2
V: TRBV4-1
DNA: TGCGCCAGCAGCCAATTACGGGACTATACCGGGGAGCTGTTTTTT
CDR3: CASSQLRDYTGELFF

D: -
size: -
J: TRBJ1-2
V: TRBV19
DNA: TGTGCCAGTAGTGTACCCTATGCAGGGGCCTATGGCTACACCTTC
CDR3: CASSVPYAGAYGYTF

D: -
size: few
J: TRBJ2-1
V: TRBV21-1
DNA: TGTGCCAGCAGGCGGTCGACCCCGACTAGCGGGAGAGATTTCTACAATGAGCAGTTCTTC
CDR3: CASRRSTPTSGRDFYNEQFF

D: -
size: -
J: TRBJ2-1
V: TRBV5-4
DNA: TGTGCCAGCAGCTCGCACATCTCCGCCTACAATGAGCAGTTCTTC
CDR3: CASSSHISAYNEQFF

D: -
size: -
J: TRBJ1-2
V: TRBV2
DNA: TGTGCCAGCATCCGAATTGGAGGCTATGGCTACACCTTC
CDR3: CASIRIGGYGYTF

D: TRBD1
size: -
J: TRBJ2-2
V: TRBV3-1/TRBV3-2
DNA: TGTGCCAGCAGCGAACGATATTCCGGTGGGACAGGGGGGACCGGGGAGCTGTTTTTT
CDR3: CASSERYSGGTGGTGELFF

D: TRBD1
size: -
J: TRBJ1-4
V: TRBV28
DNA: TGTGCCAGCAGTTTACCGACAGGGCCTAATGAAAAACTGTTTTTT
CDR3: CASSLPTGPNEKLFF

D: TRBD2
size: -
J: TRBJ2-3
V: TRBV27
DNA: TGTGCCAGTTCTCGAGCGGGAACGTACACAGATACGCAGTATTTT
CDR3: CASSRAGTYTDTQYF

D: -
size: -
J: TRBJ2-7
V: TRBV5-1
DNA: TGCGCCAGCAGCTTGATTCCCAGTTCCTACGAGCAGTACTTC
CDR3: CASSLIPSSYEQYF

D: TRBD2
size: few
J: TRBJ2-7
V: TRBV6-5
DNA: TGTGCCAGCAGTTACCTTAGCGGGAGGGCCACCTACGAGCAGTACTTC
CDR3: CASSYLSGRATYEQYF

D: TRBD2
size: once
J: TRBJ2-1
V: TRBV5-1
DNA: TGCGCCAGCAGCGCGGGACTAGCGGGGTACAATGAGCAGTTCTTC
CDR3: CASSAGLAGYNEQFF

D: TRBD2
size: -
J: TRBJ2-5
V: TRBV28
DNA: TGTGCCAGCAGTTTAGAGGCGGGGGGCGAAGAGACCCAGTACTTC
CDR3: CASSLEAGGEETQYF

D: -
size: -
J: TRBJ1-3
V: TRBV5-1
DNA: TGCGCCAGCAGCTCTGGGACATCAGGGAACACCATATATTTT
CDR3: CASSSGTSGNTIYF

D: -
size: -
J: TRBJ1-2
V: TRBV3-1/TRBV3-2
DNA: TGTGCCAGCAGCTTACAGACAGCTAACTATGGCTACACCTTC
CDR3: CASSLQTANYGYTF

D: -
size: -
J: TRBJ2-4
V: TRBV27
DNA: TGTGCCAGCAGTTCCCCCAGCGTAGCCAAAAACATTCAGTACTTC
CDR3: CASSSPSVAKNIQYF

D: -
size: -
J: TRBJ2-3
V: TRBV6-1
DNA: TGTGCCAGCAGTGAACAGGGTAGCACAGATACGCAGTATTTT
CDR3: CASSEQGSTDTQYF

D: -
size: few
J: TRBJ1-2
V: TRBV29-1
DNA: TGCAGCGGTGCAGGGTATAGTGGCTATGGCTACACCTTC
CDR3: CSGAGYSGYGYTF

D: TRBD2
size: -
J: TRBJ2-2
V: TRBV11-3
DNA: TGTGCCAGCAGCTTAGGGGTTAGCGGGAGTGGCACCGGGGAGCTGTTTTTT
CDR3: CASSLGVSGSGTGELFF

D: -
size: -
J: TRBJ2-5
V: TRBV7-7
DNA: TGTGCTAGCAGCGAGAGCGGGTTGCGGGGCCAAGAGACCCAGTACTTC
CDR3: CASSESGLRGQETQYF

D: TRBD2
size: -
J: TRBJ2-5
V: TRBV3-1/TRBV3-2
DNA: TGTGCCAGCAGCCAACCCGGAGGGACTAGGTACTTC
CDR3: CASSQPGGTRYF

D: TRBD1
size: -
J: TRBJ2-2
V: TRBV29-1
DNA: TGCAGCGTTAGACAGGGATCGAACACCGGGGAGCTGTTTTTT
CDR3: CSVRQGSNTGELFF

D: -
size: -
J: TRBJ1-1
V: TRBV10-1
DNA: TGCGCCAGCAGTGAGAGTACCGGGAACACTGAAGCTTTCTTT
CDR3: CASSESTGNTEAFF

D: TRBD1
size: once
J: TRBJ1-2
V: TRBV27
DNA: TGTGCCAGCAGTCCGAGACAGGGGGCGCATGGCTACACCTTC
CDR3: CASSPRQGAHGYTF

D: -
size: -
J: TRBJ2-2
V: TRBV5-1
DNA: TGCGCCAGCAGCTTTGTATCTCCCGGGGAGCTGTTTTTT
CDR3: CASSFVSPGELFF

D: TRBD1
size: -
J: TRBJ2-2
V: TRBV4-2
DNA: TGTGCCAGCAGCCACGGACAGGGGGTGGGAACCGGGGAGCTGTTTTTT
CDR3: CASSHGQGVGTGELFF

D: -
size: -
J: TRBJ2-7
V: TRBV29-1
DNA: TGCAGCGCATACGGGGTCTCTCCGGGCTTAGACGAGCAGTACTTC
CDR3: CSAYGVSPGLDEQYF

D: TRBD2
size: -
J: TRBJ2-1
V: TRBV5-4
DNA: TGTGCCAGCAGCTCTGGACTAGCGGGAGTCTGGTCCCGTGAGCAGTTCTTC
CDR3: CASSSGLAGVWSREQFF